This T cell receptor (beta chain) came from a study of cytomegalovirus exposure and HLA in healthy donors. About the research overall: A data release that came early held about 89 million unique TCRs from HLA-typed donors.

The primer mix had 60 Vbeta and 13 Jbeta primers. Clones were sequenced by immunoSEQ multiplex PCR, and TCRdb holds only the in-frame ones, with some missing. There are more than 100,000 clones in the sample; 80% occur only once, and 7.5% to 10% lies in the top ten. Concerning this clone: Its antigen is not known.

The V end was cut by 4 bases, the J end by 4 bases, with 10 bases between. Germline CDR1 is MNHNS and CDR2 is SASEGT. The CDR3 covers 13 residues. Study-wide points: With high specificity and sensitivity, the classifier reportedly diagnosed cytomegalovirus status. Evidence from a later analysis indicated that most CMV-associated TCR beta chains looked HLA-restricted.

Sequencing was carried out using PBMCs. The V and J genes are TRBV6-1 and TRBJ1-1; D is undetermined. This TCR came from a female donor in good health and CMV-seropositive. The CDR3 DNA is TGTGCCAGCAGTGGGGTAACGGGCACTGAAGCTTTCTTT. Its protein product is CASSGVTGTEAFF.